Below are 31 T cell receptor beta chains sequenced from a single sample in a study of neoadjuvant nivolumab and ipilimumab in lung cancer (dated by TCRdb to 2019 to 2021). The sample's time point label, decoded: pretherapy, before neoadjuvant immune checkpoint inhibitors. Libraries were prepared through the immunoSEQ multiplex PCR assay. Imported from immuneACCESS, the table was reduced by TCRdb to in-frame sequences with V and J called. These copies leave out some clones; in studies compared against another copy, an unresolved V gene accounts for under half, and the cause of the remainder is not known. A total of tens of thousands of clones appear in this sample, approximately 90% of them only once. The ten top clones hold about 4% of the sample. This specimen was blood, taken before neoadjuvant nivolumab, alone or with ipilimumab. Receptor source: an adult with non-small cell lung cancer. Some clones in this sample may be carry-over from other donors' samples.

This chain links TRBV7-2 with TRBJ1-2; possible D gene TRBD1, 6 bases. The CDR3 totals 13 residues. CDR1 is SGHTA, CDR2 FQGNSA, per germline. V gave up 5 bases and J gave up 9 bases, with 16 bases separating them. CDR3 in DNA: TGTGCCAGCAGCCCCGGACGAACAGGGAGCTACACCTTC. Its protein product is CASSPGRTGSYTF. Based on the CDR3 plus reference TRBV7-2 and TRBJ1-2, the full variable domain is GAGVSQSPSNKVTEKGKDVELRCDPISGHTALYWYRQSLGQGLEFLIYFQGNSAPDKSGLPSDRFSAERTGGSVSTLTIQRTQQEDSAVYLCASSPGRTGSYTFGSGTRLTVV.

The V and J genes are TRBV18 and TRBJ2-1, with 8 bases identical to TRBD2. Trimming at V came to 4 bases and at J to 0 bases, leaving 5 bases not matched to a gene. The length of the CDR3 is 16 residues. CDR1 and CDR2 from the germline V gene are KGHSH and LQKENI. The CDR3 protein is CASSRGSGTSYNEQFF. DNA of the CDR3: TGTGCCAGCTCACGGGGTAGCGGGACCTCCTACAATGAGCAGTTCTTC.

The rearrangement joins TRBV10-3 to TRBJ1-1; D remains unclear. The CDR3 is 13 amino acids. CDR1 is ENHRY, CDR2 SYGVKD, per germline. V was trimmed by 4 bases and J by 4 bases, leaving 10 bases between them. The CDR3 bases are TGTGCCATCAGTGGGTTCTTGGGCACTGAAGCTTTCTTT. This encodes CAISGFLGTEAFF.

The rearrangement uses TRBV18 and TRBJ1-5, with TRBD1 matching over 8 bases. In germline, CDR1 is KGHSH, CDR2 LQKENI. The trim removed 6 bases at V and 2 bases at J, leaving 6 bases unmatched. This CDR3 is 15 amino acids long. The CDR3 is CASSTGDIGNQPQHF. The CDR3 nucleotides are TGTGCCAGCTCGACAGGGGATATTGGCAATCAGCCCCAGCATTTT.

CDR3 loop: CASSFSGQGLGYGYTF. The CDR3 DNA reads TGTGCCAGCAGTTTTTCGGGACAGGGTTTGGGCTATGGCTACACCTTC. The genes are TRBV27 and TRBJ1-2; TRBD1 matches 9 bases. CDR1 and CDR2 from the germline V gene are MNHEY and SMNVEV (reference sequence). J lost 4 bases, V lost 3 bases, and 9 bases had no gene match. The CDR3 contains 16 residues.

The chain couples TRBV5-1 to TRBJ2-5, with D possibly matching TRBD2 (6 bases). Germline V lookup: CDR1 SGHRS, CDR2 YFSETQ. V lost 0 bases, J lost 0 bases, and 6 bases lay in between. This CDR3 has 14 residues. The CDR3 loop is CASSLGDYQETQYF. In DNA form, the CDR3 reads TGCGCCAGCAGCTTGGGGGACTACCAAGAGACCCAGTACTTC.

This chain connects TRBV7-3 to TRBJ2-1; D not resolved. The germline V and J ends were trimmed by 5 bases and 10 bases, with 12 bases remaining between them. Germline-derived CDR1 and CDR2 are SGHTA and FQGTGA. The length of the CDR3 is 12 residues. CDR3: CASSALTGEQFF. CDR3 coding DNA: TGTGCCAGCAGCGCCCTAACCGGGGAGCAGTTCTTC.

The V call is TRBV5-8, the J call TRBJ1-2; possible D gene TRBD1, 5 bases. V lost 0 bases and J 8 bases, leaving 11 bases between the germline ends. Germline values: CDR1 SGHTS, CDR2 YDEGEE. The CDR3 sequence is 13 residues long. CDR3 in amino acids: CASSLEQGRGYTF. CDR3 DNA sequence: TGTGCCAGCAGCTTGGAGCAGGGCAGGGGCTACACCTTC.

This chain connects TRBV4-3 to TRBJ2-7, with unresolved D. V was cut by 0 bases and J by 6 bases, with 9 bases left in between. The germline V gene has CDR1 LGHNA and CDR2 YSLEER. This CDR3 is built from 13 residues. The CDR3 protein is CASSQDLSLEQYF. DNA of the CDR3: TGCGCCAGCAGCCAAGACCTATCCCTCGAGCAGTACTTC.

This clone was seen a single time. This chain links TRBV18 with TRBJ1-1, with D unclear. The V gene's germline CDR1 is KGHSH and CDR2 LQKENI. CDR3 length equals 17 residues. The ends were cut back, 2 bases at V and 2 bases at J, with 18 bases in the middle. The CDR3 spells CASSPFLPADHNTEAFF. CDR3 nucleotide sequence: TGTGCCAGCTCACCATTTCTCCCGGCAGATCATAACACTGAAGCTTTCTTT.

This sequence joins TRBV5-4 and TRBJ2-4, with D possibly being TRBD1 (6 bases). Germline lookup yields CDR1 SGHNT and CDR2 YYREEE (reference sequence). This CDR3 comprises 15 residues. The germline V and J ends were trimmed by 0 bases and 8 bases, with 15 bases remaining between them. The CDR3 DNA reads TGTGCCAGCAGCTTGGCCTCCGGACAGTACGACATTCAGTACTTC. Encoded protein: CASSLASGQYDIQYF.

The chain recombines TRBV30 with TRBJ1-1; D is perhaps TRBD1 (6 bases). The CDR3 runs 16 residues. The V end was cut by 1 base, the J end by 7 bases, with 22 bases between. CDR1 GTSNPN and CDR2 SVGIG come from the germline V gene (reference sequence). As DNA, the CDR3 is TGTGCCTGGAGTGGCCGGGAAACAGGGTACCTCAGTGAAGCTTTCTTT. Residues: CAWSGRETGYLSEAFF.

The V and J genes are TRBV9 and TRBJ2-1; the D gene is possibly TRBD2 (6 bases). V lost 4 bases and J lost 4, with 15 bases in between. Germline-derived CDR1 and CDR2 are SGDLS and YYNGEE. The CDR3 extends over 15 amino acids. The CDR3 is CASSPRLDGYNEQFF. DNA of the CDR3: TGTGCCAGCAGCCCAAGACTAGACGGATACAATGAGCAGTTCTTC.

The CDR3 bases are TGTGCCAGCAGCGCTAATCCCAGGGTGTATGGCTACACCTTC. This encodes CASSANPRVYGYTF. J is TRBJ1-2 and V is TRBV7-3, with D perhaps matching TRBD1 (5 bases). Germline assignment: CDR1 SGHTA and CDR2 FQGTGA. Trimming took 5 bases from V and 5 from J, leaving 15 bases between them. The CDR3 contains 14 residues. Full variable domain (remainder filled in from reference TRBV7-3 and TRBJ1-2): GAGVSQTPSNKVTEKGKYVELRCDPISGHTALYWYRQSLGQGPEFLIYFQGTGAADDSGLPNDRFFAVRPEGSVSTLKIQRTERGDSAVYLCASSANPRVYGYTFGSGTRLTVV.

V and J are TRBV6-1 and TRBJ2-6; D possibly uses TRBD1 or TRBD2 (5 bases each). CDR1 is MNHNS and CDR2 is SASEGT in the germline V gene. The CDR3 contains 16 residues. Trimming shortened V by 2 bases and J by 2 bases, and 10 bases separated the two germline ends. CDR3 residues: CASSEYRGAGANVLTF. For the CDR3, the DNA is TGTGCCAGCAGTGAATACCGAGGGGCTGGGGCCAACGTCCTGACTTTC.

The CDR3 DNA sequence: TGTGCCACCGCCCCTGGACAGGGATACTCGGGCTACACCTTC. As protein: CATAPGQGYSGYTF. The chain has TRBV7-3 and TRBJ1-2; the match to TRBD1 covers 8 bases. Per the germline V gene, CDR1 is SGHTA and CDR2 is FQGTGA. The CDR3 length is 14 residues. Unmatched junction bases numbered 15, after V lost 10 bases and J lost 8 bases.

This sequence joins TRBV5-8 and TRBJ2-3, with TRBD2 matching over 13 bases. In germline, CDR1 is SGHTS, CDR2 YDEGEE. The length of the CDR3 is 16 residues. The V and J ends lost 2 bases and 3 bases, in that order; junction bases with no gene match: 3. The CDR3: CASSFGLAGATDTQYF. For the CDR3, the DNA is TGTGCCAGCAGCTTTGGACTAGCGGGAGCTACAGATACGCAGTATTTT.

The chain links TRBV5-1 to TRBJ2-7; TRBD1 is a possible D gene (6 bases). Germline CDR1 and CDR2: SGHRS and YFSETQ. Trimming removed 0 bases at V and 10 bases at J, with 8 bases between. This CDR3 contains 11 residues. CDR3 loop: CASSLGTAQYF. The CDR3 coding sequence is TGCGCCAGCAGCTTGGGGACAGCTCAGTACTTC.

The chain recombines TRBV18 with TRBJ1-1, with 8 bases aligning to TRBD1. CDR3 size: 15 residues. Germline-derived CDR1 and CDR2 are KGHSH and LQKENI. V lost 8 bases, J lost 4 bases, and 12 bases stayed unmatched. As DNA, the CDR3 is TGTGCCAGCAAGATCACAACAGGGGGAGGCACTGAAGCTTTCTTT. Translating gives CASKITTGGGTEAFF.

This clone was recorded a few times. This sequence joins TRBV6-5 and TRBJ2-7; D unclear. The CDR3 is 14 amino acids. Trimming shortened V by 4 bases and J by 1 base, and 11 bases separated the two germline ends. Germline V gene sequence: CDR1 MNHEY, CDR2 SVGAGI. CDR3 loop: CASSFSQKSYEQYF. The CDR3 region has the DNA TGTGCCAGCAGTTTCTCTCAGAAGTCCTACGAGCAGTACTTC.

This rearrangement joins TRBV11-2 to TRBJ2-6, with a tentative D call TRBD1 (5 bases). The germline gives CDR1 SGHAT, CDR2 FQNNGV. CDR3 length equals 14 residues. V was pared by 5 bases and J by 2 bases, with 7 bases between. The CDR3 spells CASSTGPGANVLTF. Here the CDR3 DNA reads TGTGCCAGCAGCACAGGACCTGGGGCCAACGTCCTGACTTTC.

The V and J genes are TRBV10-3 and TRBJ1-2, with 7 bases that match TRBD1. Germline CDR1 and CDR2: ENHRY and SYGVKD. The V segment lost 3 bases and the J segment 8 bases; nucleotides outside the gene matches: 6. The CDR3 runs to 13 residues. The CDR3 bases are TGTGCCATCAGTGACTCAGACAGGGACGGCTACACCTTC. This encodes CAISDSDRDGYTF.

This chain links TRBV7-9 with TRBJ2-5; possibly TRBD1 for D (7 bases). Between the trimmed V and J ends, which lost 5 bases and 5 bases, there was a span of 15 bases. This CDR3 has 14 amino acids. Germline V gives CDR1 SEHNR, CDR2 FQNEAQ (reference sequence). The CDR3 loop reads CASSRGPGGETQYF. The CDR3 DNA follows: TGTGCCAGCAGCAGGGGGCCAGGGGGGGAGACCCAGTACTTC.

The rearrangement uses TRBV7-6 and TRBJ2-5, with TRBD2 identical over 7 bases. Germline trimming cut 2 bases from V and 7 bases from J; bases unmatched to any gene: 1. CDR3 length equals 12 residues. CDR1 and CDR2 from the germline V gene are SGHVS and FNYEAQ. The CDR3 reads CASSLSGGTQYF. CDR3 nucleotide sequence: TGTGCCAGCAGCTTATCGGGGGGGACCCAGTACTTC. The variable domain in full, completed from reference TRBV7-6 and TRBJ2-5, reads GAGVSQSPRYKVTKRGQDVALRCDPISGHVSLYWYRQALGQGPEFLTYFNYEAQQDKSGLPNDRFSAERPEGSISTLTIQRTEQRDSAMYRCASSLSGGTQYFGPGTRLLVL.

This CDR3 reads CSVELGAKNIQYF. The CDR3 DNA sequence: TGCAGCGTTGAACTGGGGGCCAAAAACATTCAGTACTTC. This chain joins TRBV29-1 and TRBJ2-4; no firm D call. The CDR3 runs to 13 residues. Germline CDR1 is SQVTM and CDR2 is ANQGSEA. V shed 2 bases and J shed 1 base, with 6 bases lying between them. Combining the CDR3 with reference TRBV29-1 and TRBJ2-4 gives the whole variable domain SAVISQKPSRDICQRGTSLTIQCQVDSQVTMMFWYRQQPGQSLTLIATANQGSEATYESGFVIDKFPISRPNLTFSTLTVSNMSPEDSSIYLCSVELGAKNIQYFGAGTRLSVL.

The chain couples TRBV29-1 to TRBJ1-1, with D possibly TRBD1 on 5 matching bases. Germline V gene lookup returns CDR1 SQVTM and CDR2 ANQGSEA. V was pared by 7 bases and J by 0 bases, with 15 bases between. CDR3 length: 14 residues. The CDR3 loop reads CSGEDRPMNTEAFF. The CDR3 coding sequence is TGCAGCGGGGAAGACAGACCAATGAACACTGAAGCTTTCTTT.

This rearrangement joins TRBV19 to TRBJ2-7, with D possibly matching TRBD1 (5 bases). This CDR3 spans 15 amino acids. The germline gives CDR1 LNHDA, CDR2 SQIVND (reference sequence). The V end was cut by 0 bases, the J end by 5 bases, with 14 bases between. The CDR3 DNA reads TGTGCCAGTAGTATAGATCAAGTAAGGGGCGACGAGCAGTACTTC. Amino acid sequence: CASSIDQVRGDEQYF.

This sequence joins TRBV11-3 and TRBJ2-7; perhaps TRBD1 as D (5 bases). Looked up from germline, CDR1 is SGHNT and CDR2 is YENEEA. V lost 3 bases and J lost 5, with 11 bases in between. This CDR3 has 13 amino acids. The CDR3 sequence: CASSLGQYDEQYF. The CDR3 coding sequence is TGTGCCAGCAGCTTGGGGCAGTACGACGAGCAGTACTTC.

V usage is TRBV11-2 and J usage is TRBJ2-5; D uncertain. Germline V gene sequence: CDR1 SGHAT, CDR2 FQNNGV. Trimming stripped 5 bases from V and 9 bases from J, with 19 bases between. This CDR3 has 14 amino acids. The CDR3 region is CASSILDGESPQYF. CDR3 coding DNA: TGTGCCAGCAGCATTCTAGACGGAGAATCCCCCCAGTACTTC.

This chain connects TRBV7-9 to TRBJ1-1, with no clear D. Trimming shortened V by 3 bases and J by 9 bases, and 14 bases separated the two germline ends. The germline V gene has CDR1 SEHNR and CDR2 FQNEAQ (reference sequence). This CDR3 is 13 amino acids long. CDR3 DNA sequence: TGTGCCAGCAGCTTTGGGAGAGTCCGGAAAGCTTTCTTT. Translated, it gives CASSFGRVRKAFF.

The rearrangement links TRBV19 to TRBJ1-5; D call uncertain. Per the germline V gene, CDR1 is LNHDA and CDR2 is SQIVND (reference sequence). Trimming took off 7 bases at V and 5 bases at J, with 12 bases between the two ends. This CDR3 region has 13 residues. This CDR3 is CASMQLPHQPQHF. The CDR3 DNA is TGTGCCAGTATGCAGCTCCCCCATCAGCCCCAGCATTTT.